This T cell receptor (beta chain) was sequenced in a study of blood T cell repertoires in COVID-19. Across the whole study: The cDNA or gDNA used as material had been derived from T cells, B-cell-depleted T cells, or PBMCs.

Some clones are missing from TCRdb's copy, which holds only in-frame ones; the method was immunoSEQ multiplex PCR. The sample shows 450,000 or so clones, 70% to 90% of them seen only once. The Seattle patients joined while their infection was active and were tracked longitudinally afterward. This CDR3 comprises 16 residues. CDR1 MNHEY and CDR2 SVGEGT come from the germline V gene. V was pared by 6 bases and J by 5 bases, with 22 bases between. V is TRBV6-2 or TRBV6-3 and J is TRBJ2-5; TRBD1 might be the D (8 bases). Sequencing input: peripheral blood. The origin of this receptor is a man aged 18 to 29 with COVID-19, enrolled during active disease. The CDR3, as DNA: TGTGCCAGCAGCCCCAGCGGGACAGGAATCGGGGAGACCCAGTACTTC. Translated: CASSPSGTGIGETQYF.